This T cell receptor (beta chain) was sequenced in a study of blood T cell repertoires in COVID-19. Study background: Sites across the United States, Italy and Spain contributed samples from acute and convalescent COVID-19. PBMCs, B-cell-depleted T cells, or T cells provided the cDNA or gDNA that made up the material.

Trimming left V 0 bases short and J 6 bases short, with 12 bases between. The CDR3 has 15 residues. Germline CDR1 SGHRS, CDR2 YFSETQ. In the original workflow: It was from reference gene primer amplification that nucleated cell counts were estimated. Sequencing was performed with immunoSEQ multiplex PCR; in TCRdb, only in-frame clones are kept and a portion is missing. V and J calls and clone size are copied from that table; D and trimming were computed from the DNA. This sample has 95,000 to 150,000 clones, with approximately 87% found just once. This receptor was taken from a woman in her 70s with acute or convalescent COVID-19. Sequences were obtained from peripheral blood. V gene TRBV5-1 combines with J gene TRBJ2-2; TRBD2 might be the D (6 bases). The CDR3 DNA is TGCGCCAGCAGCTTGGGGCAGGGAGGAGCCGGGGAGCTGTTTTTT. It yields the protein CASSLGQGGAGELFF.